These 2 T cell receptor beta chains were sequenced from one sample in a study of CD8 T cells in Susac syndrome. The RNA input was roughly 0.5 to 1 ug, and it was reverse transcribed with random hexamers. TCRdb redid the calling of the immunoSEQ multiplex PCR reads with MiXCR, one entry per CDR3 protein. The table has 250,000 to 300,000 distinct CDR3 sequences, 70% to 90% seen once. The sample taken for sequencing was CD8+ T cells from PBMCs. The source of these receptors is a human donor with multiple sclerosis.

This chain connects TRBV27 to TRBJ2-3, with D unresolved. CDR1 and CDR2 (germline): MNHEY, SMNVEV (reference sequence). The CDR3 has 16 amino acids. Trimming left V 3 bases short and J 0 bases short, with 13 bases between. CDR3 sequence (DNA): TGTGCCAGCAGTTTCTTCGGGTCTTTCAGCACAGATACGCAGTATTTT. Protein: CASSFFGSFSTDTQYF.

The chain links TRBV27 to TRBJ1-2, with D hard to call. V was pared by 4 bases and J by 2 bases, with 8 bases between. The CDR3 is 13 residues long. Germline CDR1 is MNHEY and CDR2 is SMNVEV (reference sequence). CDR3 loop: CASSSRHNYGYTF. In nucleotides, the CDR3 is TGTGCCAGCAGTTCCCGTCACAACTATGGCTACACCTTC.